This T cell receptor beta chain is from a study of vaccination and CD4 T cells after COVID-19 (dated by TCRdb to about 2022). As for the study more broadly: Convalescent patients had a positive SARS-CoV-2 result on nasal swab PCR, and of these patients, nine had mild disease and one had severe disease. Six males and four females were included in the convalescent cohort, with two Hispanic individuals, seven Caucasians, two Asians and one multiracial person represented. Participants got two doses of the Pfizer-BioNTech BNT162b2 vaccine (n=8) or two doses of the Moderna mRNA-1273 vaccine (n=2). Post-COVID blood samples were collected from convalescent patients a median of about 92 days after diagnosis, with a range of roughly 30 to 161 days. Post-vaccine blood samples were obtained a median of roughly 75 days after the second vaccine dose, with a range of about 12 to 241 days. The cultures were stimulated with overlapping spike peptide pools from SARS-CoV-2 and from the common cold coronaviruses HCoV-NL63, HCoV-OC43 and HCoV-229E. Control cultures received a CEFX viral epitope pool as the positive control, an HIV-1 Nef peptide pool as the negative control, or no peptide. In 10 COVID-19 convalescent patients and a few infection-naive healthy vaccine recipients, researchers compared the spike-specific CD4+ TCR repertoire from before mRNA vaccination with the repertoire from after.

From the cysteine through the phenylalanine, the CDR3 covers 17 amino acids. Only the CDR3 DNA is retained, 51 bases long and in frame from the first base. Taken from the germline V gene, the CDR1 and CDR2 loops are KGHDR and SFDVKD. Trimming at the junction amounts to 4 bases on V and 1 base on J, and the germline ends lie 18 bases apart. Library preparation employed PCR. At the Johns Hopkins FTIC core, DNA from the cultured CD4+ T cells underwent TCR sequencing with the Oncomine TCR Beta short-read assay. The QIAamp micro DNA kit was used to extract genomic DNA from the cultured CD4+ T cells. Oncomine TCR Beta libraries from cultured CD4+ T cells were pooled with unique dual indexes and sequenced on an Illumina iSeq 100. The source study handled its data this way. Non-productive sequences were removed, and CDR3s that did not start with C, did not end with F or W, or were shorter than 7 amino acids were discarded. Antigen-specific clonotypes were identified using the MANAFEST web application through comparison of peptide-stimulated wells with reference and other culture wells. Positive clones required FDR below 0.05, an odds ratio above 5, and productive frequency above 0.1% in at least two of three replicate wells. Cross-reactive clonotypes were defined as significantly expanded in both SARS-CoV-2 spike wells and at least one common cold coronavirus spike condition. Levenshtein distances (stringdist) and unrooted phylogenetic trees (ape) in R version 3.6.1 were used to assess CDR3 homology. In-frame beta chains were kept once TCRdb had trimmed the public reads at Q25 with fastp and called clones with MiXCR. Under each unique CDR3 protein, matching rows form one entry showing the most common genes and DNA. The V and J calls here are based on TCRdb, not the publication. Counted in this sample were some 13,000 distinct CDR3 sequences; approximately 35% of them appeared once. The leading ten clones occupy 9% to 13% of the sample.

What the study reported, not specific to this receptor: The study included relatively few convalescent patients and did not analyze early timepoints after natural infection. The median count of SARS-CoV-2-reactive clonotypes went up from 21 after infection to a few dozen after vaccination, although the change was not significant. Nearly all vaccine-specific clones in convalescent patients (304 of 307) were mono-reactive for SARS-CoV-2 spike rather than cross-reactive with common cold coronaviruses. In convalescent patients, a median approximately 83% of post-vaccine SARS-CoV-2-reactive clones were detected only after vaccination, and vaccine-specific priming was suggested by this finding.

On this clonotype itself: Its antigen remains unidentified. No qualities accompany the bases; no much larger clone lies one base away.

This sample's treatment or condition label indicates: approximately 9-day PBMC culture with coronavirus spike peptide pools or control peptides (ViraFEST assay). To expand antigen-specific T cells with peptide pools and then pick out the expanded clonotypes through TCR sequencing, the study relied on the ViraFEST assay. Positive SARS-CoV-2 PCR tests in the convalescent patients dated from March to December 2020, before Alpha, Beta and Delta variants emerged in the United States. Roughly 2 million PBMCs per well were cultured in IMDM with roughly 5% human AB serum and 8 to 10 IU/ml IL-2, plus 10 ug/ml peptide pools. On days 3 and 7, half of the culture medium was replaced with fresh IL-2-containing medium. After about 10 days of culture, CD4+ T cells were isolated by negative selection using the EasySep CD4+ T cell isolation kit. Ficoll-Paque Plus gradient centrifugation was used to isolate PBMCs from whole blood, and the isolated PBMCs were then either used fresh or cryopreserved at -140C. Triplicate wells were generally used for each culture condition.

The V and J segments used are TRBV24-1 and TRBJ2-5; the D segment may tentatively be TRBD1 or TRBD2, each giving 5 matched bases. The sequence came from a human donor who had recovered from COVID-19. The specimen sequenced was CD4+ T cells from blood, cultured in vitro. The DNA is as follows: TGTGCCACCAGTGAGGGGGTTACTAGTCTACTCCAAGAGACCCAGTACTTC. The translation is CATSEGVTSLLQETQYF.